This is a list of T cell receptor beta chains from one sample in a study of cytomegalovirus exposure and HLA in healthy donors. Method: immunoSEQ multiplex PCR; TCRdb's copy keeps in-frame clones and lacks some. Here the sample spans 120,000 to 150,000 clones, roughly 80% being singletons. Material for sequencing was PBMCs. The origin of the receptors is a male donor in good health and CMV-seronegative. CDR3s include the opening cysteine and the closing phenylalanine or tryptophan. A D gene is named only where the DNA matches it firmly. Rows may omit the clone size; those that give it use once, few, many or a size class.

>-|TRBV11-2|TRBJ2-7|TRBD1
CASSLEGGLSSYEQYF
TGTGCCAGCAGCTTAGAAGGGGGCCTAAGCTCCTACGAGCAGTACTTC
>-|TRBV5-1|TRBJ2-5|-
CASSLEWGRETQYF
TGCGCCAGCAGCTTGGAGTGGGGCCGGGAGACCCAGTACTTC
>-|TRBV4-1|TRBJ2-3|TRBD1
CASSQHGQEIQYF
TGCGCCAGCAGCCAACACGGACAGGAAATCCAGTATTTT
>-|TRBV6-1|TRBJ1-4|-
CASRRATNEKLFF
TGTGCCAGTAGAAGAGCAACTAATGAAAAACTGTTTTTT
>-|TRBV21-1|TRBJ1-6|-
CASSKFSGGTNSPLHF
TGTGCCAGCAGCAAATTTAGCGGGGGGACTAATTCACCCCTCCACTTT
>-|TRBV7-3|TRBJ1-1|-
CASSSVVNTEAFF
TGTGCCAGCAGCTCGGTCGTGAACACTGAAGCTTTCTTT
>-|TRBV19|TRBJ2-7|-
CASSKSRTYEQYF
TGTGCCAGTAGTAAGTCCAGGACCTACGAGCAGTACTTC
>-|TRBV5-1|TRBJ1-6|-
CASSFLPKRIMNSPLHF
TGCGCCAGCAGCTTTCTCCCAAAGCGGATCATGAATTCACCCCTCCACTTT
>once|TRBV27|TRBJ2-7|TRBD2
CASSFLLAGVNEQYF
TGTGCCAGCAGTTTCCTCCTAGCGGGAGTGAACGAGCAGTACTTC
>-|TRBV4-1|TRBJ2-3|TRBD2
CASSQGGGANTDTQYF
TGCGCCAGCAGCCAAGGCGGGGGGGCCAACACAGATACGCAGTATTTT
>-|TRBV10-3|TRBJ2-7|-
CATRTSPYEQYF
TGTGCCACCAGGACATCTCCCTACGAGCAGTACTTC
>-|TRBV9|TRBJ1-4|TRBD1
CASSANRGGREKLFF
TGTGCCAGCAGCGCAAACAGGGGCGGTCGTGAAAAACTGTTTTTT
>-|TRBV28|TRBJ2-7|TRBD2
CAKASGKQGYEQYF
TGTGCTAAGGCTAGCGGGAAACAAGGCTACGAGCAGTACTTC
>-|TRBV7-9|TRBJ1-2|-
CASSPSSSGRYGYTF
TGTGCCAGCAGCCCCTCGTCGTCAGGGCGCTATGGCTACACCTTC
>-|TRBV13|TRBJ1-1|-
CASNPRGGTEAFF
TGTGCCAGCAACCCTAGGGGGGGCACTGAAGCTTTCTTT
>-|TRBV28|TRBJ1-2|TRBD1
CASSFGRGRRYGYTF
TGTGCCAGCAGTTTCGGCAGGGGGCGACGCTATGGCTACACCTTC
>-|TRBV27|TRBJ2-5|TRBD1
CASSIDRVQETQYF
TGTGCCAGCAGCATCGACAGGGTTCAAGAGACCCAGTACTTC
>-|TRBV9|TRBJ2-1|-
CASSPGWGRNEQFF
TGTGCCAGCAGCCCAGGGTGGGGTAGAAATGAGCAGTTCTTC
>-|TRBV28|TRBJ2-3|-
CAIFGGGWRGPGDTQYF
TGTGCCATCTTCGGGGGTGGATGGCGGGGGCCTGGGGATACGCAGTATTTT
>-|TRBV27|TRBJ1-1|TRBD1
CASSLSYGQVAFF
TGTGCCAGCAGTTTATCTTACGGACAGGTAGCTTTCTTT
>few|TRBV28|TRBJ2-7|-
CASSVPGIYEQYF
TGTGCCAGCAGTGTCCCCGGGATTTACGAGCAGTACTTC
>-|TRBV11-2|TRBJ2-1|-
CASRLLRGSSYNEQFF
TGTGCCAGCAGGCTCCTCCGGGGGTCCTCCTACAATGAGCAGTTCTTC
>-|TRBV5-1|TRBJ2-5|TRBD2
CASRPGLGEETQYF
TGCGCCAGCCGACCGGGACTAGGGGAAGAGACCCAGTACTTC
>-|TRBV14|TRBJ2-1|-
CASSQEGTWAGDGEQFF
TGTGCCAGCAGCCAAGAGGGGACATGGGCGGGAGATGGTGAGCAGTTCTTC